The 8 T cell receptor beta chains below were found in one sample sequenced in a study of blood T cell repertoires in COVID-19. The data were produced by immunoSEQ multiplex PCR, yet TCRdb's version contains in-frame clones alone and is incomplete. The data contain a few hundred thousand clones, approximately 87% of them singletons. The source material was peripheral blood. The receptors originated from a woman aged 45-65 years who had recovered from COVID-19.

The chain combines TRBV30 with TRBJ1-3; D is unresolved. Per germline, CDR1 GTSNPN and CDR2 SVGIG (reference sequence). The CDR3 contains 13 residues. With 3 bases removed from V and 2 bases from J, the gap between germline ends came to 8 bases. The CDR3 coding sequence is TGTGCCTGGAGGCCCGGGGCTGGAAACACCATATATTTT. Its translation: CAWRPGAGNTIYF. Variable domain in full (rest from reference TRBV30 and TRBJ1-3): SQTIHQWPATLVQPVGSPLSLECTVEGTSNPNLYWYRQAAGRGLQLLFYSVGIGQISSEVPQNLSASRPQDRQFILSSKKLLLSDSGFYLCAWRPGAGNTIYFGEGSWLTVV.

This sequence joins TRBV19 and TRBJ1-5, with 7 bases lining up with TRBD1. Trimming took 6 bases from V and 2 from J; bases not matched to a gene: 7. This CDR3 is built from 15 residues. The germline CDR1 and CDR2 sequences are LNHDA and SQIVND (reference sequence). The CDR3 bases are TGTGCCAGTAGGCCTTACAGGGGAGGCAATCAGCCCCAGCATTTT. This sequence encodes CASRPYRGGNQPQHF.

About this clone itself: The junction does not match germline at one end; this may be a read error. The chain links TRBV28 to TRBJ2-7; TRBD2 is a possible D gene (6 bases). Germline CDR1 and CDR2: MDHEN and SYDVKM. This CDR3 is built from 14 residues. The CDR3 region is CASSFLARLAAPVF. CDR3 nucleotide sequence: TGTGCCAGCAGTTTCCTGGCAAGATTAGCGGCCCCGGTCTTC.

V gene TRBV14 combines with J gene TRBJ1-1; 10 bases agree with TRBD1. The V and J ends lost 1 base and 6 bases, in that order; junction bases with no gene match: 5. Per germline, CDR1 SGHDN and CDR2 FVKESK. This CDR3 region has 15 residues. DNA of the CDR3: TGTGCCAGCAGCCAAGGTGGAGGACAGGGGGCTGAAGCTTTCTTT. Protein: CASSQGGGQGAEAFF.

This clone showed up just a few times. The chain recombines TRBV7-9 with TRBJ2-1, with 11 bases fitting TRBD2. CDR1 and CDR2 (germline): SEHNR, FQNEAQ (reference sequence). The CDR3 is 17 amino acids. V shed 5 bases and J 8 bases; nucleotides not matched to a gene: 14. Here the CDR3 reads CASSEDRASGRIHEQFF. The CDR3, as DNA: TGTGCCAGCAGCGAGGACAGGGCTAGCGGGAGGATACATGAGCAGTTCTTC. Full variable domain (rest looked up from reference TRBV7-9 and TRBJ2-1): DTGVSQNPRHKITKRGQNVTFRCDPISEHNRLYWYRQTLGQGPEFLTYFQNEAQLEKSRLLSDRFSAERPKGSFSTLEIQRTEQGDSAMYLCASSEDRASGRIHEQFFGPGTRLTVL.

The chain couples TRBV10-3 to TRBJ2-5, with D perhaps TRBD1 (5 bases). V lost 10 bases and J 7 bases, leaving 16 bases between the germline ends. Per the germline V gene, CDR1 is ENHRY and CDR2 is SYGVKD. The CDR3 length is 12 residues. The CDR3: CATTDSPRTQYF. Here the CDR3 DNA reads TGTGCCACGACCGACAGCCCAAGGACCCAGTACTTC.

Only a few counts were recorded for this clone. Here the CDR3 DNA reads TGTGCCATCAGAAGGACTAGCGGATCCTACGAGCAGTACTTC. Its protein is CAIRRTSGSYEQYF. The rearrangement uses TRBV10-3 and TRBJ2-7, with 10 bases matching TRBD2. V shed 6 bases, J shed 1 base, and the junction held 3 bases outside the gene matches. Germline V gene lookup returns CDR1 ENHRY and CDR2 SYGVKD. The CDR3 runs to 14 residues.

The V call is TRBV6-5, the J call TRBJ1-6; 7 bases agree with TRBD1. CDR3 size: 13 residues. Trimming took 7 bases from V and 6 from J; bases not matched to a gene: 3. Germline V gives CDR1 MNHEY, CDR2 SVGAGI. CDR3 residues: CASKGGSNSPLHF. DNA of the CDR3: TGTGCCAGCAAAGGGGGCAGTAATTCACCCCTCCACTTT.